This TCR beta chain was observed in a study of cytomegalovirus exposure and HLA in healthy donors. The study, taken as a whole, reports: Earlier results showed most TCR beta V segments being productive about 87% or about 30% of the time. The only immune exposure information that was available was CMV serostatus. A later analysis linked more than 15,000 TCR beta sequences to HLA alleles at 0.05 false discovery rate. On later analysis, the bulk of CMV-associated TCR beta chains appeared to be HLA-restricted.

Primers for the PCR totalled 60 Vbeta and 13 Jbeta. TCRdb keeps only in-frame clones here, not all; method: immunoSEQ multiplex PCR. The sample has about 180,000 clones, around 80% seen once. CDR3 length equals 15 residues. V was shortened by 5 bases and J by 4 bases, with 14 bases between the two germline ends. Germline V lookup: CDR1 SGHTA, CDR2 FQGTGA. As regards this clone: Its cognate antigen is unknown.

This rearrangement joins TRBV7-3 to TRBJ2-2; possibly TRBD2 for D (6 bases). The TCR was taken from a woman aged 60 to 75 in good health and CMV-seropositive. The sequenced sample was PBMCs. The CDR3 DNA sequence: TGTGCCAGCAGCCCCGGGGGATTAGGCACCGGGGAGCTGTTTTTT. This encodes CASSPGGLGTGELFF. The whole variable domain, remainder taken from reference TRBV7-3 and TRBJ2-2, is GAGVSQTPSNKVTEKGKYVELRCDPISGHTALYWYRQSLGQGPEFLIYFQGTGAADDSGLPNDRFFAVRPEGSVSTLKIQRTERGDSAVYLCASSPGGLGTGELFFGEGSRLTVL.